This T cell receptor beta chain appears in the sequencing data of a study of blood T cells in healthy people across ages. Regarding the study as a whole: Per million T cells, the diversity of TCR beta decreased roughly linearly as age advanced.

The authors ran a second PCR of about 6 to 11 cycles using a sample-barcoded 5' primer and a J-beta primer mix. Each cDNA molecule carried a tag from a template-switch adaptor that contained 12 random nucleotides. TCRdb reprocessed the 5' RACE reads with MiXCR, giving one entry per CDR3 protein. The sample carries about 640,000 distinct CDR3 sequences, 25% to 35% recorded once. Donation came from healthy Caucasian individuals in Russia who were aged about 6 to 95. Per sample, a minimum of 7 million PBMCs were isolated. This clonotype was detected only a few times. As yet, its antigen is unknown. A junction end diverges from the germline sequence, so it may reflect a read error. The germline gives CDR1 LGHNA, CDR2 YNFKEQ. The CDR3 contains 16 residues.

The sequencing input was blood. The V and J genes are TRBV4-2 and TRBJ2-1; 10 bases agree with TRBD2. The clonotype was recovered from a woman older than 75 in good health. This CDR3 reads CASSHTGTSAYNEQVF. CDR3 DNA sequence: TGTGCCAGCAGCCACACCGGGACTAGCGCATACAACGAGCAGGTCTTC.